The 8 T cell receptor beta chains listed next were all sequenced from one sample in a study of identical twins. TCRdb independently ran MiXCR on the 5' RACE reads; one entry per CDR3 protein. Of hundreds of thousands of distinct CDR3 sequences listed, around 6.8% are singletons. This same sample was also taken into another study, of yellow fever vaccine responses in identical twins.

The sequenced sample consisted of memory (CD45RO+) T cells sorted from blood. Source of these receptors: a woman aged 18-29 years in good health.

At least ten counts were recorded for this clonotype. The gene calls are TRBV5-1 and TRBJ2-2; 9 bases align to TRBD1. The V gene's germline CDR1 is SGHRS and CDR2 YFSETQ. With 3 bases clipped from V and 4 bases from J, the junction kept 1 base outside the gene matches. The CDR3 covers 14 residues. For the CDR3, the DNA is TGCGCCAGCAGCTCGGGACAGGGCACCGGGGAGCTGTTTTTT. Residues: CASSSGQGTGELFF.

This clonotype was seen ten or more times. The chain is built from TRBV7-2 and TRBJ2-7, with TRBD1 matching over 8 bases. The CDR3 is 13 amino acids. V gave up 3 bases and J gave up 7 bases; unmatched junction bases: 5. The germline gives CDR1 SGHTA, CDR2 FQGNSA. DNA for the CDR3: TGTGCCAGCAGCTTTAGCAGGGGGCGGGAGCAGTACTTC. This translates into CASSFSRGREQYF.

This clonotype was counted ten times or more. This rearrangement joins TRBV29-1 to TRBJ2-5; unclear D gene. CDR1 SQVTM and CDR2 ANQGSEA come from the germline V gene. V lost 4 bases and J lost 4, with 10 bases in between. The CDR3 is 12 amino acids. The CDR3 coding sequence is TGCAGCGTTGGTACTGTGAGAGAGACCCAGTACTTC. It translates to CSVGTVRETQYF.

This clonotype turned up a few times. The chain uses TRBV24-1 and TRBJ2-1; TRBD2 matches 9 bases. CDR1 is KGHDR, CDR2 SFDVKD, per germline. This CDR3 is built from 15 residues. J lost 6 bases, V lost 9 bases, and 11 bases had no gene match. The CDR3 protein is CATAGGKVGGNEQFF. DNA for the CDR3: TGTGCCACCGCGGGGGGGAAGGTTGGCGGCAATGAGCAGTTCTTC.

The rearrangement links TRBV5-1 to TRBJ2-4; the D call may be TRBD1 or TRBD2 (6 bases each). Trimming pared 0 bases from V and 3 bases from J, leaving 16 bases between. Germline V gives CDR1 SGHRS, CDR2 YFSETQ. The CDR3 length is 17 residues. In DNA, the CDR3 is TGCGCCAGCAGCTTGGATCCCCTGGGGGGCGTCAAAAACATTCAGTACTTC. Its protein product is CASSLDPLGGVKNIQYF. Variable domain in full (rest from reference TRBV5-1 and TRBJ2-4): KAGVTQTPRYLIKTRGQQVTLSCSPISGHRSVSWYQQTPGQGLQFLFEYFSETQRNKGNFPGRFSGRQFSNSRSEMNVSTLELGDSALYLCASSLDPLGGVKNIQYFGAGTRLSVL.

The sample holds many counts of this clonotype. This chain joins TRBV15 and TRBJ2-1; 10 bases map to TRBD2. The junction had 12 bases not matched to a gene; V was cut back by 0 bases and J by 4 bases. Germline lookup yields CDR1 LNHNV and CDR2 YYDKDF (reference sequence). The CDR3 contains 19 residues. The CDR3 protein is CATSRDLTSGILSYNEQFF. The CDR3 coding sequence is TGTGCCACCAGCAGAGATTTAACTAGCGGGATCCTCTCGTACAATGAGCAGTTCTTC.

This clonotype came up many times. The CDR3 loop is CASSLTGKGYSNQPQHF. The CDR3 coding sequence is TGTGCCAGCAGCTTAACAGGGAAGGGGTATAGCAATCAGCCCCAGCATTTT. The rearrangement joins TRBV7-9 to TRBJ1-5; weak D call: TRBD1 (6 bases). The germline V gene encodes CDR1 SEHNR and CDR2 FQNEAQ (reference sequence). CDR3 length: 17 residues. V dropped 2 bases and J dropped 0 bases, with 14 bases sitting between them.

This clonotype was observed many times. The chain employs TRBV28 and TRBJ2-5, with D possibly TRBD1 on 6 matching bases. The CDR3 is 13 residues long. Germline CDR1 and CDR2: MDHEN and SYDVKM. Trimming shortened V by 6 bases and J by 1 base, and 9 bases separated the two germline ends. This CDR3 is CASRRGGQETQYF. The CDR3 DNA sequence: TGTGCCAGCAGAAGAGGGGGCCAAGAGACCCAGTACTTC.